The 26 T cell receptor beta chains in this list originate from one sample, sequenced in a study of graft-versus-host responses after intestinal transplantation. The table came from immunoSEQ multiplex PCR; TCRdb's copy has only in-frame clones and leaves some out. Seen here are about 25,000 clones, around 94% observed once, and the top ten hold roughly 0.54%. Sample: PBMCs, taken 156 days after intestinal transplant. The origin of the receptors is a human patient who received an intestinal transplant, so some T cells may come from the graft donor.

V gene TRBV4-3 combines with J gene TRBJ1-4, with D perhaps TRBD1 (6 bases). The CDR3 length is 19 residues. V was shortened by 4 bases and J by 8 bases, with 29 bases between the two germline ends. Germline V gene sequence: CDR1 LGHNA, CDR2 YSLEER. The DNA for the CDR3 is TGCGCCAGCAGCCCACTAGTGACTAGCGGGGTCGGAGGGGGGGAAAAACTGTTTTTT. This translates into CASSPLVTSGVGGGEKLFF.

The V gene is TRBV6-1, the J gene TRBJ1-2; D uncertain. Germline values: CDR1 MNHNS, CDR2 SASEGT. V was trimmed by 5 bases and J by 6 bases, leaving 13 bases between them. The CDR3 sequence is 13 residues long. The CDR3: CASSPLSPHGYTF. The CDR3 DNA reads as TGTGCCAGCAGTCCTCTTTCCCCTCATGGCTACACCTTC.

The rearrangement links TRBV6-5 to TRBJ1-2; D not certain. The CDR3 contains 14 residues. Germline V gene data show CDR1 as MNHEY and CDR2 as SVGAGI. The germline V and J ends were trimmed by 6 bases and 2 bases, with 13 bases remaining between them. CDR3 coding DNA: TGTGCCAGCAGCCGGGTCCCCGTGAACTATGGCTACACCTTC. Translated, it gives CASSRVPVNYGYTF.

The genes are TRBV6-5 and TRBJ2-6; no definite D call. The CDR3 extends over 15 amino acids. The ends were cut back, 6 bases at V and 0 bases at J, with 9 bases in the middle. In germline, CDR1 is MNHEY, CDR2 SVGAGI. As DNA, the CDR3 is TGTGCCAGCAGAGACGGGCCCTCTGGGGCCAACGTCCTGACTTTC. This encodes CASRDGPSGANVLTF.

This clone was seen once. Written as DNA, the CDR3 is TGTGCCAGCACCCTCCCCGGGTTTCAAGAGACCCAGTACTTC. Translated: CASTLPGFQETQYF. V is TRBV11-2 and J is TRBJ2-5; D is ambiguous. This CDR3 is built from 14 residues. Germline V lookup: CDR1 SGHAT, CDR2 FQNNGV. Between the trimmed V and J ends, which lost 7 bases and 2 bases, there was a span of 14 bases.

The chain recombines TRBV10-2 with TRBJ2-7, with unresolved D. Between the trimmed V and J ends, which lost 8 bases and 5 bases, there was a span of 13 bases. The CDR3 sequence is 12 residues long. Germline CDR1 reads WSHSY; CDR2 reads SAAADI. CDR3 sequence (DNA): TGCGCCAGCGGTCGGCAGCTGAACGAGCAGTACTTC. Translating gives CASGRQLNEQYF.

The rearrangement uses TRBV6-1 and TRBJ2-5; unclear D gene. The V end lost 6 bases, the J end lost 5 bases, and 10 bases lay between the germline ends. Per germline, CDR1 MNHNS and CDR2 SASEGT. The CDR3 has 12 amino acids. The CDR3 loop reads CASSAVDETQYF. The CDR3 coding sequence is TGTGCCAGCAGCGCAGTGGATGAGACCCAGTACTTC.

The V gene is TRBV19, the J gene TRBJ2-1; D may be TRBD1 or TRBD2 (5 bases each). This CDR3 is built from 14 residues. Germline V gene sequence: CDR1 LNHDA, CDR2 SQIVND (reference sequence). The V gene lost 10 bases and the J gene lost 0 bases, with 13 bases spanning the gap. CDR3 sequence: CAIGWGSSYNEQFF. For the CDR3, the DNA is TGTGCCATCGGGTGGGGGAGCTCCTACAATGAGCAGTTCTTC.

The chain joins TRBV9 to TRBJ2-7; unclear D gene. With 0 bases removed from V and 4 bases from J, the gap between germline ends came to 11 bases. CDR1 SGDLS and CDR2 YYNGEE come from the germline V gene. This CDR3 is 14 amino acids long. CDR3 sequence (DNA): TGTGCCAGCAGCGTAGGGAGCCCGGATTACGAGCAGTACTTC. Protein sequence: CASSVGSPDYEQYF.

CDR3 amino acids: CASSLLGVDTQYF. For the CDR3, the DNA is TGTGCCAGCAGTTTATTGGGGGTAGATACGCAGTATTTT. This chain links TRBV27 with TRBJ2-3; either TRBD1 or TRBD2 may supply D (5 bases each). The CDR3 spans 13 residues. V lost 1 base, J lost 5 bases, and 7 bases lay in between. Per germline, CDR1 MNHEY and CDR2 SMNVEV (reference sequence).

The V and J genes are TRBV5-1 and TRBJ1-2, with a possible D match to TRBD1 (5 bases). The CDR3 loop spans 14 amino acids. V was trimmed by 2 bases and J by 4 bases, leaving 12 bases between them. In germline, CDR1 is SGHRS, CDR2 YFSETQ. CDR3 in DNA: TGCGCCAGCAGCTTTGAGGGGAGTAGCTATGGCTACACCTTC. Residues: CASSFEGSSYGYTF.

The chain recombines TRBV7-9 with TRBJ2-1, with 12 bases aligning to TRBD1. Trimming cost V 2 bases and J 8 bases; bases outside gene matches: 7. The CDR3 length is 16 residues. Germline V CDR1 and CDR2: SEHNR, FQNEAQ (reference sequence). The CDR3 region is CASSLLSGQGAYEQFF. CDR3 sequence (DNA): TGTGCCAGCAGCTTACTATCGGGACAGGGGGCCTATGAGCAGTTCTTC.

J is TRBJ2-3 and V is TRBV27, with 7 bases fitting TRBD2. Germline V gene data show CDR1 as MNHEY and CDR2 as SMNVEV (reference sequence). Germline trimming cut 2 bases from V and 3 bases from J; bases unmatched to any gene: 8. The CDR3 runs 16 residues. The CDR3 loop is CASSLVGGSGTDTQYF. In DNA form, the CDR3 reads TGTGCCAGCAGTTTAGTGGGCGGGAGCGGGACAGATACGCAGTATTTT.

This chain joins TRBV5-1 and TRBJ2-3; TRBD2 agrees at 15 bases. CDR1 is SGHRS and CDR2 is YFSETQ in the germline V gene. The CDR3 has 16 residues. J lost 6 bases, V lost 2 bases, and 4 bases had no gene match. The CDR3 loop is CASSFLGLAGGDTQYF. The CDR3 DNA is TGCGCCAGCAGCTTTTTGGGACTAGCGGGGGGTGATACGCAGTATTTT.

This chain joins TRBV10-1 and TRBJ2-3; possible D gene TRBD2, 6 bases. This CDR3 comprises 13 residues. In germline, CDR1 is WNHNN, CDR2 SYGVQD (reference sequence). The V end lost 7 bases, the J end lost 2 bases, and 10 bases lay between the germline ends. DNA of the CDR3: TGCGCCAGCACCGGGACTGCCACAGATACGCAGTATTTT. It specifies CASTGTATDTQYF.

V and J are TRBV18 and TRBJ2-7; TRBD1 agrees at 9 bases. The V and J ends lost 5 bases and 3 bases, in that order; junction bases with no gene match: 8. CDR1 is KGHSH and CDR2 is LQKENI in the germline V gene. The CDR3 covers 15 residues. In DNA form, the CDR3 reads TGTGCCAGCTCAGGTACGGGACAGGGACTCTACGAGCAGTACTTC. Protein product: CASSGTGQGLYEQYF.

The chain uses TRBV5-1 and TRBJ2-1; D is ambiguous. With 5 bases removed from V and 4 bases from J, the gap between germline ends came to 7 bases. The CDR3 covers 12 residues. The germline CDR1 and CDR2 sequences are SGHRS and YFSETQ. The CDR3 protein is CASSYTYNEQFF. The CDR3 DNA reads as TGCGCCAGCAGTTACACTTACAATGAGCAGTTCTTC. The variable domain in full, with the rest retrieved from reference TRBV5-1 and TRBJ2-1, is KAGVTQTPRYLIKTRGQQVTLSCSPISGHRSVSWYQQTPGQGLQFLFEYFSETQRNKGNFPGRFSGRQFSNSRSEMNVSTLELGDSALYLCASSYTYNEQFFGPGTRLTVL.

The chain combines TRBV20-1 with TRBJ2-7; D not certain. Per the germline V gene, CDR1 is DFQATT and CDR2 is SNEGSKA (reference sequence). The CDR3 runs to 11 residues. Trimming left V 1 base short and J 3 bases short, with 4 bases between. The CDR3 protein is CSARGHYEQYF. DNA for the CDR3: TGCAGTGCTAGAGGACACTACGAGCAGTACTTC.

The chain carries TRBV7-9 and TRBJ1-4; 8 positions match TRBD1. V gave up 1 base and J gave up 5 bases; unmatched junction bases: 12. The CDR3 contains 18 residues. Germline V gives CDR1 SEHNR, CDR2 FQNEAQ (reference sequence). Written as DNA, the CDR3 is TGTGCCAGCAGCTTAGGGGACAGGATGGGCCTTGGGAATGAAAAACTGTTTTTT. Amino acids: CASSLGDRMGLGNEKLFF.

This sequence joins TRBV14 and TRBJ1-1; no definite D call. The CDR3 is 14 residues long. Trimming stripped 2 bases from V and 1 base from J, with 8 bases between. The germline CDR1 and CDR2 sequences are SGHDN and FVKESK. The CDR3 here is CASSQILGNTEAFF. The CDR3 bases are TGTGCCAGCAGCCAAATACTTGGGAACACTGAAGCTTTCTTT.

The chain uses TRBV21-1 and TRBJ2-1; the table calls TRBD2, which could not be checked here. TRBV21-1 is labeled a pseudogene. The CDR3 extends over 18 amino acids. The CDR3 DNA reads as TGTGCCAGCAGCAGATACCATGGGGCGGGAGGGAGGTACAATGAGCAGTTCTTC. Its protein is CASSRYHGAGGRYNEQFF.

This clone was seen a single time. The conserved phenylalanine or tryptophan normally closing the CDR3 is absent here, so this likely arose from a read error. The rearrangement uses TRBV5-6 and TRBJ2-7, with 10 bases that match TRBD1. The CDR3 extends over 17 amino acids. Germline V gene data show CDR1 as SGHDT and CDR2 as YYEEEE. Trimming at V came to 2 bases and at J to 5 bases, leaving 13 bases not matched to a gene. As DNA, the CDR3 is TGTGCCAGCAGCTTCTACTCGGGGGGACAGGGGTCCCACGAGCAGTACCTC. Translated, it gives CASSFYSGGQGSHEQYL.

The rearrangement joins TRBV19 to TRBJ1-5; no clear D gene. This CDR3 region has 12 residues. Trimming pared 3 bases from V and 6 bases from J, leaving 6 bases between. Germline lookup yields CDR1 LNHDA and CDR2 SQIVND (reference sequence). In DNA, the CDR3 is TGTGCCAGTAGTATCGGACGTCAGCCCCAGCATTTT. This encodes CASSIGRQPQHF.

The chain couples TRBV5-4 to TRBJ1-1; the match to TRBD1 covers 7 bases. The CDR3 is 14 amino acids. Germline CDR1 is SGHNT and CDR2 is YYREEE (reference sequence). The J segment lost 3 bases and the V segment lost 4 bases, leaving 6 bases of the junction unmatched. CDR3 residues: CASSLRQGDTEAFF. The CDR3 DNA reads TGTGCCAGCAGCCTAAGACAGGGAGACACTGAAGCTTTCTTT.

This clone was seen only once. The chain employs TRBV7-9 and TRBJ2-7, with D tentatively TRBD1 (6 bases). The CDR3 runs to 13 residues. Germline loops: CDR1 SEHNR, CDR2 FQNEAQ (reference sequence). V dropped 8 bases and J dropped 2 bases, with 13 bases sitting between them. The CDR3 DNA reads TGTGCCAGCCTGAGAGGGGGAGCCTACGAGCAGTACTTC. Amino acid sequence: CASLRGGAYEQYF. Filled out from reference TRBV7-9 and TRBJ2-7, the complete variable domain reads DTGVSQNPRHKITKRGQNVTFRCDPISEHNRLYWYRQTLGQGPEFLTYFQNEAQLEKSRLLSDRFSAERPKGSFSTLEIQRTEQGDSAMYLCASLRGGAYEQYFGPGTRLTVT.

The chain recombines TRBV4-1 with TRBJ2-1; D might be TRBD1 or TRBD2, each matching 5 bases. The CDR3 length is 16 residues. V was trimmed by 2 bases and J by 5 bases, leaving 16 bases between them. Germline assignment: CDR1 MGHRA and CDR2 YSYEKL. This chain's CDR3 is CASSQFLGTEDNEQFF. For the CDR3, the DNA is TGCGCCAGCAGCCAATTCCTGGGGACCGAGGACAATGAGCAGTTCTTC.